This paragraph covers one T cell receptor (beta chain) sequence. Its antigen is still unknown. The record originates from a study of cytomegalovirus exposure and HLA in healthy donors. V shed 3 bases and J 5 bases; nucleotides not matched to a gene: 10. CDR1 is LNHDA, CDR2 SQIVND, per germline (reference sequence). This CDR3 comprises 17 residues. PCR was performed using 60 Vbeta and 13 Jbeta primers. Assay used: immunoSEQ multiplex PCR; TCRdb lists only in-frame clones, some missing. The profile shows more than 200,000 clones, around 83% of them singletons. Study conclusions and caveats: For TCR beta chains, V- and J-gene trimming was later linked to a missense DCLRE1C variant. A later analysis revealed that TCR association rates differed between HLA loci, peaking at DRB1 and bottoming out at HLA-C.

This chain uses TRBV19 with TRBJ2-4, with 10 bases matching TRBD2. Material for sequencing was PBMCs. The source is a girl between 5 and 17 years old in good health and CMV-seronegative. CDR3 sequence reads: CASSMGLIAGGQNIQYF. CDR3 nucleotide sequence: TGTGCCAGTAGTATGGGTTTAATAGCGGGGGGACAAAACATTCAGTACTTC.